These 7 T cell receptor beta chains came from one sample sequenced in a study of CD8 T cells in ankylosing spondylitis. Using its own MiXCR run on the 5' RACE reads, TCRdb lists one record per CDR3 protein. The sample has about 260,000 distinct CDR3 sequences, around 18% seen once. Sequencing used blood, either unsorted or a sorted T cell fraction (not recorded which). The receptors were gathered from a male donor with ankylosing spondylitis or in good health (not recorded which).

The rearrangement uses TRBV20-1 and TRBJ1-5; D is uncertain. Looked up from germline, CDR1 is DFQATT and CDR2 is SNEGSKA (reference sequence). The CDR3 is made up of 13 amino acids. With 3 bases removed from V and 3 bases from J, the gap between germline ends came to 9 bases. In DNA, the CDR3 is TGCAGTGCTAGGGTCGATCTCAATCAGCCCCAGCATTTT. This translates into CSARVDLNQPQHF.

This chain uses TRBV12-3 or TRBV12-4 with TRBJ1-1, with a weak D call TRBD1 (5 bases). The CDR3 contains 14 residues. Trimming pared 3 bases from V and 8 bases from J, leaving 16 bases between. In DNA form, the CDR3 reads TGTGCCAGCAGTTTGACGGGTGGGGCGGGGGAAGCTTTCTTT. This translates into CASSLTGGAGEAFF.

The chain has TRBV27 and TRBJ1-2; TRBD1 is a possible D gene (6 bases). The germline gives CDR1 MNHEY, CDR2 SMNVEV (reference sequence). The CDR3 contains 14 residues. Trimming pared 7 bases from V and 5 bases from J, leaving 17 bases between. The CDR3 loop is CASKPRQVSYGYTF. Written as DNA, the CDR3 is TGTGCCAGCAAACCTCGACAGGTGTCATATGGCTACACCTTC.

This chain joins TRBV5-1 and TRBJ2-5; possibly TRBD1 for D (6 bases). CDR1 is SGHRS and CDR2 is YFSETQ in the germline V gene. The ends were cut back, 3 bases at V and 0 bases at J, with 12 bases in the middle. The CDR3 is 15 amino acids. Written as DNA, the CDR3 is TGCGCCAGCAGCTACGGGACAATCAACCAAGAGACCCAGTACTTC. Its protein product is CASSYGTINQETQYF. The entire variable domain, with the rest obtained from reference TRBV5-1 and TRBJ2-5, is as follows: KAGVTQTPRYLIKTRGQQVTLSCSPISGHRSVSWYQQTPGQGLQFLFEYFSETQRNKGNFPGRFSGRQFSNSRSEMNVSTLELGDSALYLCASSYGTINQETQYFGPGTRLLVL.

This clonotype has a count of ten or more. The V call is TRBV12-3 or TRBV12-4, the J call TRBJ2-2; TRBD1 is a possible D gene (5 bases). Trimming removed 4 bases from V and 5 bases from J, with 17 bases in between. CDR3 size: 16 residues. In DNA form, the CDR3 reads TGTGCCAGCAGTTCCCGTAGGGGCTTGGGAACCGGGGAGCTGTTTTTT. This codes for CASSSRRGLGTGELFF.

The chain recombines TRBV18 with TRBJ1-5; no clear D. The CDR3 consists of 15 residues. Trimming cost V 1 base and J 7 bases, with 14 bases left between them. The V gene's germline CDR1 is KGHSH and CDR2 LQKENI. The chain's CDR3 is CASSPLDAVGQPQHF. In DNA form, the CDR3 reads TGTGCCAGCTCACCACTTGACGCTGTGGGGCAGCCCCAGCATTTT.

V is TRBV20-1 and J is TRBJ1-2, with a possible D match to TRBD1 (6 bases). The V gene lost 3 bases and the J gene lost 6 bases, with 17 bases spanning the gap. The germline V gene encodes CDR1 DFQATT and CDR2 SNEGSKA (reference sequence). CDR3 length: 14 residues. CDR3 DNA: TGCAGTGCTAGTGGGACAAGGGGAGTAGATGGCTACACCTTC. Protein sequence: CSASGTRGVDGYTF.